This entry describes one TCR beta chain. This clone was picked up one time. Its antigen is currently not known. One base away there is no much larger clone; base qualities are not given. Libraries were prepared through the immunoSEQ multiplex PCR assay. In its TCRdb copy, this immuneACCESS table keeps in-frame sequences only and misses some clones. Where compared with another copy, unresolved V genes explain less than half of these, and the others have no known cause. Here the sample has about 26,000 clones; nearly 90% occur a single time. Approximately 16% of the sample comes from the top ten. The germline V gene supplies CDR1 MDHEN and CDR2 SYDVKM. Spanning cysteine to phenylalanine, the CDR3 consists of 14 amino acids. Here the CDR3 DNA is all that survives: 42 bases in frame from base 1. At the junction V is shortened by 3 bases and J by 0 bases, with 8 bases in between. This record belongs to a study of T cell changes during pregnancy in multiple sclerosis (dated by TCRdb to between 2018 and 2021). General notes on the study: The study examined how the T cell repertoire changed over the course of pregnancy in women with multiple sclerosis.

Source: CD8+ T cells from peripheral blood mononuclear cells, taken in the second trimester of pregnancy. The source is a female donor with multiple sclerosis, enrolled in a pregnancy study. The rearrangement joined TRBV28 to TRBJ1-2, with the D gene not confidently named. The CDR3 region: CASSFYSSNYGYTF. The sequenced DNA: TGTGCCAGCAGTTTCTACAGCTCTAACTATGGCTACACCTTC.